These T cell receptor beta chains were read from a single sample in a study of T cell repertoires in cytomegalovirus infection. No antigen has been identified for these receptors. MiXCR was run by TCRdb on the reads, yielding one entry per CDR3 protein. The table records 700,000 to 950,000 distinct CDR3 sequences, around a third of them present only once. Sequencing used cultured CD8+ T cells from PBMCs, obtained from culture after CMV antigen stimulation. The receptors stem from a human donor in good health (CMV status not recorded). Some clones in this sample may be carry-over from other donors' samples. Each CDR3 is given with its conserved first and last residue. The D gene is left open where the match is weak. Clone sizes are given selectively: once, few, many, or a class where the clone is expanded.

few	TRBV7-8	TRBJ2-1	.	CASRPSYNEQFF	TGTGCCAGCAGACCGTCGTACAATGAGCAGTTCTTC
few	TRBV19	TRBJ2-6	.	CASSIGGVLTF	TGTGCCAGTAGTATCGGGGGCGTCCTGACTTTC
.	TRBV12-3/TRBV12-4	TRBJ2-7	TRBD1	CASTRTGAIYEQYF	TGTGCCAGCACCCGAACAGGGGCGATCTACGAGCAGTACTTC
many	TRBV6-5	TRBJ1-1	.	CASSYSGWTEAFF	TGTGCCAGCAGTTACTCCGGATGGACTGAAGCTTTCTTT
few	TRBV7-9	TRBJ2-3	TRBD2	CASTALAGAGGDTQYF	TGTGCCAGCACCGCTTTAGCGGGGGCCGGGGGAGATACGCAGTATTTT
few	TRBV14	TRBJ2-7	.	CASSQVMGAQSYEQYF	TGTGCCAGCAGCCAAGTGATGGGGGCGCAGTCCTACGAGCAGTACTTC
.	TRBV7-9	TRBJ1-1	.	CASSFPIGGNTEAFF	TGTGCCAGCAGCTTCCCGATAGGAGGGAACACTGAAGCTTTCTTT
.	TRBV5-6	TRBJ1-2	.	CASSPGGGFYGYTF	TGTGCCAGCAGCCCGGGGGGGGGATTCTATGGCTACACCTTC
.	TRBV19	TRBJ1-2	.	CASSIGQNYDYTF	TGTGCCAGTAGTATAGGACAGAACTATGACTACACCTTC
.	TRBV6-6	TRBJ1-1	.	CASSYSYPLNTEAFF	TGTGCCAGCAGTTACTCCTATCCCTTGAACACTGAAGCTTTCTTT
few	TRBV5-1	TRBJ2-2	.	CASSFERAANTGELFF	TGCGCCAGCAGCTTTGAACGGGCGGCGAACACCGGGGAGCTGTTTTTT
.	TRBV19	TRBJ2-2	.	CASIGSQALTGELFF	TGTGCCAGTATAGGAAGTCAGGCGTTGACCGGGGAGCTGTTTTTT
many	TRBV19	TRBJ1-2	.	CASSNRDINYGYTF	TGTGCCAGTAGTAATCGGGATATTAACTATGGCTACACCTTC
.	TRBV5-6	TRBJ1-1	.	CASSWRGGGNTEAFF	TGTGCCAGCAGCTGGCGGGGGGGTGGGAACACTGAAGCTTTCTTT
few	TRBV2	TRBJ2-5	.	CASSEAYLVGETQYF	TGTGCCAGCAGTGAAGCCTACCTAGTGGGCGAGACCCAGTACTTC
.	TRBV10-3	TRBJ2-2	TRBD2	CAIKTSGADGELFF	TGTGCCATCAAGACTAGCGGGGCGGACGGGGAGCTGTTTTTT
.	TRBV4-1	TRBJ2-5	.	CASSHPSGGEETQYF	TGCGCCAGCAGCCATCCCTCGGGGGGCGAAGAGACCCAGTACTTC
.	TRBV27	TRBJ1-2	TRBD1	CASSPGGTGGLKYGYTF	TGTGCCAGCAGTCCGGGGGGGACAGGGGGCTTGAAGTATGGCTACACCTTC
.	TRBV7-9	TRBJ2-3	TRBD1	CASSRRDRGTDTQYF	TGTGCCAGCAGCCGCCGGGACAGAGGCACAGATACGCAGTATTTT
.	TRBV12-3/TRBV12-4	TRBJ1-1	.	CASSPYREGRTEAFF	TGTGCCAGCAGTCCATACAGGGAAGGGAGAACTGAAGCTTTCTTT
.	TRBV19	TRBJ1-6	TRBD1	CASSVTGVDSPLHF	TGTGCCAGTAGTGTGACAGGGGTGGATTCACCCCTCCACTTT
many	TRBV7-9	TRBJ2-1	.	CASSPLIRGSYNEQFF	TGTGCCAGCAGCCCCCTTATAAGGGGCTCCTACAATGAGCAGTTCTTC
.	TRBV12-3/TRBV12-4	TRBJ1-2	.	CASSLIPIPDGYTF	TGTGCCAGCAGTTTAATCCCCATCCCCGATGGCTACACCTTC
.	TRBV7-4	TRBJ2-3	TRBD1	CASSSNRDSSTDTQYF	TGTGCCAGCAGCTCTAACAGGGACAGTAGCACAGATACGCAGTATTTT
.	TRBV6-5	TRBJ2-3	.	CASSYGTLRTQYF	TGTGCCAGCAGTTACGGGACTCTTCGTACGCAGTATTTT
few	TRBV6-5	TRBJ2-7	.	CASSYMGSYEQYF	TGTGCCAGCAGTTACATGGGGTCCTACGAGCAGTACTTC
many	TRBV2	TRBJ1-4	TRBD1	CASRARDRVWEKLFF	TGTGCCAGCAGGGCCAGGGACAGGGTGTGGGAAAAACTGTTTTTT
many	TRBV6-1	TRBJ2-1	.	CASSLRVSYNEQFF	TGTGCCAGCAGCCTCAGAGTCAGCTACAATGAGCAGTTCTTC
few	TRBV7-9	TRBJ1-2	.	CASSTRGTGLKGYTF	TGTGCCAGCAGCACCCGGGGGACCGGGCTTAAGGGCTACACCTTC
few	TRBV12-3/TRBV12-4	TRBJ1-2	.	CASSFRPNYGYTF	TGTGCCAGCAGTTTCAGGCCTAACTATGGCTACACCTTC
.	TRBV29-1	TRBJ1-2	.	CSVDIGNGYTF	TGCAGCGTTGATATCGGGAATGGCTACACCTTC
.	TRBV19	TRBJ2-3	.	CASSIWAALGESTDTQYF	TGTGCCAGTAGTATCTGGGCAGCGTTAGGGGAGTCCACAGATACGCAGTATTTT
.	TRBV25-1	TRBJ2-1	TRBD1	CASRGQGFYNEQFF	TGTGCCAGCAGGGGACAGGGATTCTACAATGAGCAGTTCTTC
.	TRBV10-1	TRBJ2-2	TRBD2	CASYAGGHTGELFF	TGCGCCAGCTATGCGGGGGGACACACCGGGGAGCTGTTTTTT
.	TRBV6-5	TRBJ2-7	.	CAVGGYEQYF	TGTGCCGTGGGGGGCTACGAGCAGTACTTC
few	TRBV28	TRBJ1-4	.	CASKRRPYEKLFF	TGTGCCAGCAAGAGAAGGCCCTATGAAAAACTGTTTTTT
.	TRBV9	TRBJ2-3	TRBD1	CASSVGGQRITDTQYF	TGTGCCAGCAGCGTAGGGGGACAGCGTATCACAGATACGCAGTATTTT
few	TRBV6-1	TRBJ1-6	TRBD1	CASSATGIRNSPLHF	TGTGCCAGCAGTGCGACAGGGATTCGAAATTCACCCCTCCACTTT
.	TRBV19	TRBJ2-5	TRBD1	CASSLGQGERQTPYF	TGTGCCAGTTCCCTCGGACAGGGAGAGCGACAGACCCCGTACTTC
.	TRBV7-9	TRBJ2-7	TRBD1	CASSHPGQGTLEQYF	TGTGCCAGCAGTCACCCGGGACAGGGAACCTTGGAGCAGTACTTC
few	TRBV7-6	TRBJ2-3	TRBD1	CASSSPGQGSDTQYF	TGTGCCAGCAGCTCCCCGGGACAGGGAAGCGATACGCAGTATTTT
once	TRBV6-6	TRBJ2-2	.	CASSYSTGSVGELFF	TGTGCCAGCAGTTACTCTACAGGGTCGGTCGGGGAGCTGTTTTTT
few	TRBV12-3/TRBV12-4	TRBJ2-3	TRBD1	CASSKPGQGASTQYF	TGTGCCAGCAGCAAACCGGGACAGGGGGCGTCTACGCAGTATTTT
.	TRBV5-1	TRBJ1-2	.	CASSLGNDTHGYTF	TGCGCCAGCAGCTTGGGCAACGACACCCATGGCTACACCTTC
.	TRBV7-2	TRBJ1-2	TRBD1	CASSIRDRVDYGYTF	TGTGCCAGCAGCATCCGGGACAGGGTAGACTATGGCTACACCTTC
few	TRBV28	TRBJ1-4	.	CASRFGTYVATNEKLFF	TGTGCCAGCAGATTCGGGACATACGTTGCAACTAATGAAAAACTGTTTTTT
.	TRBV6-5	TRBJ1-5	.	CASSALVSNQPQHF	TGTGCCAGCAGCGCTCTGGTATCCAATCAGCCCCAGCATTTT
.	TRBV4-3	TRBJ2-2	.	CASSQSRTGAGELFF	TGCGCCAGCAGCCAGAGTCGTACCGGGGCCGGGGAGCTGTTTTTT
.	TRBV6-2/TRBV6-3	TRBJ1-2	.	CASTEGDGGYTF	TGTGCCAGCACCGAAGGGGATGGTGGCTACACCTTC
.	TRBV7-6	TRBJ1-1	TRBD1	CASSAGQGADTEAFF	TGTGCCAGCAGCGCCGGACAGGGGGCAGACACTGAAGCTTTCTTT
many	TRBV7-6	TRBJ2-5	TRBD2	CASSLVWSGRKETQYF	TGTGCCAGCAGCTTAGTCTGGAGCGGGAGGAAAGAGACCCAGTACTTC
few	TRBV5-1	TRBJ2-1	TRBD2	CASSLVRPGGSTPYNEQFF	TGCGCCAGCAGCTTGGTGCGTCCGGGGGGGAGCACACCCTACAATGAGCAGTTCTTC
few	TRBV5-4	TRBJ1-4	.	CASSFREEGDEKLFF	TGTGCCAGCAGCTTCCGGGAGGAGGGTGATGAAAAACTGTTTTTT
many	TRBV7-8	TRBJ2-7	.	CASSFGRTPSYEQYF	TGTGCCAGCAGCTTCGGCAGAACCCCCTCCTACGAGCAGTACTTC
.	TRBV4-3	TRBJ2-3	TRBD2	CASSQVGGGGRLDTQYF	TGCGCCAGCAGCCAAGTTGGGGGCGGGGGGCGCTTAGATACGCAGTATTTT
many	TRBV7-9	TRBJ1-4	.	CASRGGWGTNEKLFF	TGTGCCAGCAGAGGAGGATGGGGAACTAATGAAAAACTGTTTTTT
.	TRBV6-1	TRBJ2-2	.	CASRVQIANTGELFF	TGTGCCAGCAGGGTCCAGATCGCGAACACCGGGGAGCTGTTTTTT
.	TRBV5-3	TRBJ1-1	.	CASSYEPGPNTEAFF	TGTGCCAGCAGCTATGAGCCAGGTCCTAACACTGAAGCTTTCTTT
many	TRBV7-9	TRBJ2-4	.	CASSRPAKGGNIQYF	TGTGCCAGCAGCCGTCCCGCTAAGGGCGGAAACATTCAGTACTTC
many	TRBV7-8	TRBJ1-5	.	CASSSPRAEPLSNQPQHF	TGTGCCAGCAGCTCCCCCCGGGCAGAACCCCTTAGCAATCAGCCCCAGCATTTT